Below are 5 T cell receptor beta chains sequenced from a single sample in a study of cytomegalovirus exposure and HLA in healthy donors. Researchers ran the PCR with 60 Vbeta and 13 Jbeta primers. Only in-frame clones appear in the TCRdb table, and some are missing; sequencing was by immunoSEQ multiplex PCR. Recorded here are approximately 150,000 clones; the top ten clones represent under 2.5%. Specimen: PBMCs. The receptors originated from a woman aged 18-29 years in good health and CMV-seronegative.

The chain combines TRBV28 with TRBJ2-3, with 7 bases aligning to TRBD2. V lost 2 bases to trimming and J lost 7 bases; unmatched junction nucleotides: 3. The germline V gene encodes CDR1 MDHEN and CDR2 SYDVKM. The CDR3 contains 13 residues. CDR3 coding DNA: TGTGCCAGCAGTTTAAAGCGGGGATATACGCAGTATTTT. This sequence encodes CASSLKRGYTQYF.

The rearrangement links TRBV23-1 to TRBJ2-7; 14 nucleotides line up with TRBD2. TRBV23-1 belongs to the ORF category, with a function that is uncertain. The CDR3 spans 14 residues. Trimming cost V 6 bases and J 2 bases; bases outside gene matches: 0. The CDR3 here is CASRTSGRAYEQYV. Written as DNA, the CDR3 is TGCGCCAGCAGGACTAGCGGGAGGGCCTACGAGCAGTACGTC.

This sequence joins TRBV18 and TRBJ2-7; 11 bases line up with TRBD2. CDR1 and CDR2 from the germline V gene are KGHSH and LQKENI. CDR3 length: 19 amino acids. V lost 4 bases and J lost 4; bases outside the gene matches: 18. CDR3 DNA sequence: TGTGCCAGCTCACAGGACAGACCCGGGACTAGCGGCTTGCTATACGAGCAGTACTTC. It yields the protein CASSQDRPGTSGLLYEQYF.

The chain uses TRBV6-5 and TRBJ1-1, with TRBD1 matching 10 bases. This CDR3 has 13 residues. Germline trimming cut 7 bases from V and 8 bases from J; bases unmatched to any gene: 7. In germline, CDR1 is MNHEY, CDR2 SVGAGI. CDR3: CASTKTGGVEAFF. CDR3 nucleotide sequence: TGTGCCAGCACCAAGACAGGGGGCGTCGAAGCTTTCTTT.

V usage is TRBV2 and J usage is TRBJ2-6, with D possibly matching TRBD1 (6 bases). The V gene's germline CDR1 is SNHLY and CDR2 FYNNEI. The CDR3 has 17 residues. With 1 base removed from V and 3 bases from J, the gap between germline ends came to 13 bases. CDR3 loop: CASSEGLRGYGANVLTF. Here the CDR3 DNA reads TGTGCCAGCAGTGAAGGTCTCAGGGGATATGGGGCCAACGTCCTGACTTTC.